The clone carrying this T cell receptor (beta chain) was observed a few times. The record originates from a study of blood T cell repertoires in COVID-19. Whole-study context: COVID-19 samples from acute and convalescent phases originated in the United States, Italy and Spain.

In the source study's methods: Estimates of nucleated cell counts were drawn from the amplification of reference gene primers. Repertoires were generated with immunoSEQ multiplex PCR, while TCRdb's copy carries only in-frame clones and drops some. V, J and clone size derive from that table, while D and trimming were established from the DNA sequence. The table records some 370,000 clones, about 90% of them present only once. Germline values: CDR1 MRHNA, CDR2 SNTAGT. J gave up 0 bases and V 4 bases, and 0 bases lay outside the gene matches. The CDR3 has 15 amino acids. The sequencing input was peripheral blood. This sequence originates from a man aged 18 to 35 with active or convalescent COVID-19. The gene calls are TRBV6-4 and TRBJ2-1, with 10 bases fitting TRBD1. The CDR3 DNA reads TGTGCCAGCAGTGGGACAGGGGGCTCCTACAATGAGCAGTTCTTC. Amino acids: CASSGTGGSYNEQFF.